These 2 T cell receptor beta chains were all obtained from the same sample, sequenced in a study of blood T cell repertoires in COVID-19. Measured with immunoSEQ multiplex PCR; TCRdb has only the in-frame clones, and not every one. The sample yields fewer than 250,000 clones, 80% to 90% seen once. The sample was peripheral blood. The receptor source for this set is a woman of 80 years or more with COVID-19, enrolled during active disease.

This clone occurred a few times. The rearrangement uses TRBV7-9 and TRBJ1-1; D may be TRBD1 (5 bases). CDR3 length: 16 residues. From germline, CDR1 is SEHNR and CDR2 FQNEAQ (reference sequence). V dropped 6 bases and J dropped 2 bases, with 19 bases sitting between them. The CDR3 nucleotides are TGTGCCAGCAGACAACTTTTAGGGCAGGGTAACACTGAAGCTTTCTTT. Protein: CASRQLLGQGNTEAFF.

The chain has TRBV6-5 and TRBJ1-4; 7 bases align to TRBD1. The germline CDR1 and CDR2 sequences are MNHEY and SVGAGI. The CDR3 covers 13 residues. With 5 bases clipped from V and 4 bases from J, the junction kept 1 base outside the gene matches. The CDR3 bases are TGTGCCAGCAGTAACAGGGGTAATGAAAAACTGTTTTTT. Protein product: CASSNRGNEKLFF.